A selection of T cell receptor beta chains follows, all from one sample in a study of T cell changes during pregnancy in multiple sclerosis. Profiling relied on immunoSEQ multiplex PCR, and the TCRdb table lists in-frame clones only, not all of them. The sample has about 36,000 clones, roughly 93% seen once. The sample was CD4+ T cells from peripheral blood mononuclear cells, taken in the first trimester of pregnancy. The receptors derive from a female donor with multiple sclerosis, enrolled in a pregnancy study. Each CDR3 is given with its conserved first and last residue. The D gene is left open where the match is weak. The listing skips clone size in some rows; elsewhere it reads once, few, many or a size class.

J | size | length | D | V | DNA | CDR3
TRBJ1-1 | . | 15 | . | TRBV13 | TGTGCCAGCAGCTTAGGGTCGGGAAGGGGGACTGAAGCTTTCTTT | CASSLGSGRGTEAFF
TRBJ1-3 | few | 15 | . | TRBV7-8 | TGTGCCAGCAGCTTAGTCCGGGGCTCTGGAAACACCATATATTTT | CASSLVRGSGNTIYF
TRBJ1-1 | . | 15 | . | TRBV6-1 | TGTGCCAGCAGTTCCCCGGGCCGGGGGAACACTGAAGCTTTCTTT | CASSSPGRGNTEAFF
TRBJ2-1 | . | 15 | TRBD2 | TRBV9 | TGTGCCAGCAGCGCCACTAGCGGGGGAGGTAATGAGCAGTTCTTC | CASSATSGGGNEQFF
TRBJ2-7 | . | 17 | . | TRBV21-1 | TGTGCCAGCACCACCCGCGGGGAGGGGCCGAGACGCCTCGAGCAGTACTTC | CASTTRGEGPRRLEQYF
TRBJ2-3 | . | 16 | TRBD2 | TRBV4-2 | TGTGCCAGCAGCCCCTCGGCGGGAGGAAGGGGAAATACGCAGTATTTT | CASSPSAGGRGNTQYF
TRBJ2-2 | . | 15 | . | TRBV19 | TGTGCCAGTAGTATGAGAACAGGCTTTACCGGGGAGCTGTTTTTT | CASSMRTGFTGELFF
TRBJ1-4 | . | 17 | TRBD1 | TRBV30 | TGTGCCTGGAGTGCCAGCAGGGGGTTTGCAACTAATGAAAAACTGTTTTTT | CAWSASRGFATNEKLFF
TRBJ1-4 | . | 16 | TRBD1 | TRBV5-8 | TGTGCCAGCAGCTTCGGACAGGGACCAACTAATGAAAAACTGTTTTTT | CASSFGQGPTNEKLFF
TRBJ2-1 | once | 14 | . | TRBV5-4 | TGTGCCAGCAGCTTGGCGGGATGGAGGAATGAGCAGTTCTTC | CASSLAGWRNEQFF
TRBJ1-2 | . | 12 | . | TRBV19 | TGTGCCACTATTGCTACTACGGGGGGCTACACCTTC | CATIATTGGYTF
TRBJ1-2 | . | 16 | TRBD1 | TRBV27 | TGTGCCAGCGGACTCCTCTCCGACAGGGGTGTCTATGGCTACACCTTC | CASGLLSDRGVYGYTF
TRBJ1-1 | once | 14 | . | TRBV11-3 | TGTGCCAGCAGCTTAGGGGCAGCCAACACTGAAGCTTTCTTT | CASSLGAANTEAFF
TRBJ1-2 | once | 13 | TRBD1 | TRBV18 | TGTGCCAGCTCACCGGGACAGGCGGGTGGCTACACCTTC | CASSPGQAGGYTF
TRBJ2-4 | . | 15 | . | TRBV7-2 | TGTGCCAGCAGCTTCGGTGGGGGCGGCGGATACATTCAGTACTTC | CASSFGGGGGYIQYF
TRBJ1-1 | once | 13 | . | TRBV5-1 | TGCGCCAGCAGCTTGGGTAAGAACACTGAAGCTTTCTTT | CASSLGKNTEAFF
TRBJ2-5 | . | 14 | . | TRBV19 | TGTGCCAGTACCTCTGGAGGAACCGGAGAGACCCAGTACTTC | CASTSGGTGETQYF
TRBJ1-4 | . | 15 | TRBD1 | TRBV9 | TGTGCCAGCAGCGTAGCTCCAGGGGGCCGAGAAAAACTGTTTTTT | CASSVAPGGREKLFF
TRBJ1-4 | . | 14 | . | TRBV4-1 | TGCGCCAGCAGCCTCGGGAACAGGGATGAAAAACTGTTTTTT | CASSLGNRDEKLFF
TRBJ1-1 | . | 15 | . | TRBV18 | TGTGCCAGCTCACCACGGGGGGGGCAGAACACTGAAGCTTTCTTT | CASSPRGGQNTEAFF
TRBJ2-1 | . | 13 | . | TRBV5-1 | TGCGCCAGCAGCTCGAGGGATTACAATGAGCAGTTCTTC | CASSSRDYNEQFF
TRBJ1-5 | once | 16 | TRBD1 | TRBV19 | TGTGCCAGTAGTGTCTCCGGGACAGGGGGCCGTCAGCCCCAGCATTTT | CASSVSGTGGRQPQHF
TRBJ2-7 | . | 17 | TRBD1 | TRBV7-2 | TGTGCCAGCAGCCGGGACAGGGCCCGATCAAGCTCCTACGAGCAGTACTTC | CASSRDRARSSSYEQYF
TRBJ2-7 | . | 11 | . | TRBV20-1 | TGCAGTGCTAAGACAACCTACGAGCAGTACTTC | CSAKTTYEQYF
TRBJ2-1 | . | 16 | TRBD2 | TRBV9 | TGTGCCAGCAGCACCCTAGCGGGAGGCTCCTACAATGAGCAGTTCTTC | CASSTLAGGSYNEQFF
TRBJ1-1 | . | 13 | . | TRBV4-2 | TGTGCCAGCGCCGAGAGGGTTTACACTGAAGCTTTCTTT | CASAERVYTEAFF
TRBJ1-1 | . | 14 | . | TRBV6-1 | TGTGCCAGCAGTGGGTCCCCCGGGAGCACTGAAGCTTTCTTT | CASSGSPGSTEAFF
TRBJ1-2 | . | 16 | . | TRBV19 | TGTGCCAGTACCCAAAGGGGACTTGGTTCTAGGTATGGCTACACCTTC | CASTQRGLGSRYGYTF
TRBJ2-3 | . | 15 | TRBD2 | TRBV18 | TGTGCCAGCTCGTCCGGGGGGAGAGGTACAGATACGCAGTATTTT | CASSSGGRGTDTQYF